This T cell receptor beta chain was found in a study of vaccination and CD4 T cells after COVID-19. This CDR3 is 14 amino acids long. Germline CDR1 reads SGHNT; CDR2 reads YYREEE (reference sequence). Treatment reported: approximately 10-day PBMC culture with coronavirus spike peptide pools or control peptides (ViraFEST assay). On this clonotype itself: As yet, its antigen is unknown. A read error may account for a junction end that differs from germline.

Researchers used the Oncomine TCR Beta short-read assay to sequence DNA from cultured CD4+ T cells. TCRdb re-analysed the PCR reads in MiXCR, keeping a single row per CDR3 protein. The data hold tens of thousands of distinct CDR3 sequences, with approximately 49% observed a single time. Overall study results and limits: The rise in median SARS-CoV-2-reactive clonotypes, from approximately 21 to 40, was not significant.

This receptor was obtained from a human donor who had recovered from COVID-19. Material: CD4+ T cells from blood, cultured in vitro. V gene TRBV5-4 combines with J gene TRBJ1-1; the D is unclear. The CDR3 bases are TGTGCCGGCAGCCCTCCGGAAAGGCAATCTGAAGCTTTCTTT. This encodes CAGSPPERQSEAFF. The variable domain in full, completed from reference TRBV5-4 and TRBJ1-1, reads ETGVTQSPTHLIKTRGQQVTLRCSSQSGHNTVSWYQQALGQGPQFIFQYYREEENGRGNFPPRFSGLQFPNYSSELNVNALELDDSALYLCAGSPPERQSEAFFGQGTRLTVV.